These T cell receptor beta chains were read from a single sample in a study of blood T cell repertoires in COVID-19. The assay was immunoSEQ multiplex PCR, and TCRdb's table has in-frame clones only and misses some. The data show fewer than 50,000 clones, roughly 80% seen once. The sequencing sample was made of peripheral blood. These receptors all stem from a man between 60 and 70 years old with COVID-19, enrolled during active disease. Each CDR3 is given with its conserved first and last residue. D genes are given only for firm matches. Where a row states a size, it is once, few, many or the class of an expanded clone; other rows omit it.

D	size	V	J	CDR3	DNA
TRBD1	NA	TRBV2	TRBJ1-5	CASSEMGQGNQPQHF	TGTGCCAGCAGTGAAATGGGACAGGGGAATCAGCCCCAGCATTTT
TRBD1	NA	TRBV5-6	TRBJ2-1	CASSLPGTGGAGNEQFF	TGTGCCAGCAGCTTACCCGGGACAGGGGGCGCAGGGAATGAGCAGTTCTTC
TRBD1	NA	TRBV4-3	TRBJ1-5	CASSQNLGQGAGQPQHF	TGCGCCAGCAGCCAAAACCTGGGACAGGGGGCCGGCCAGCCCCAGCATTTT
NA	NA	TRBV2	TRBJ2-2	CASSWTNTNTGELFF	TGTGCCAGCTCTTGGACAAATACGAACACCGGGGAGCTGTTTTTT
NA	NA	TRBV6-6	TRBJ1-2	CASRRQDFYGYTF	TGTGCCAGCAGACGACAGGATTTCTATGGCTACACCTTC
TRBD1	NA	TRBV18	TRBJ1-6	CASSPQGADSPLHF	TGTGCCAGCTCACCACAGGGGGCAGATTCACCCCTCCACTTT
TRBD1	NA	TRBV9	TRBJ1-5	CASSASTGGSNQPQHF	TGTGCCAGCAGCGCTTCGACAGGGGGGAGCAATCAGCCCCAGCATTTT
NA	NA	TRBV9	TRBJ1-1	CASSVTGSMNTEAFF	TGTGCCAGCAGCGTAACAGGATCCATGAACACTGAAGCTTTCTTT
TRBD1	NA	TRBV5-6	TRBJ1-1	CASSLGTGGRTEAFF	TGTGCCAGCAGCTTAGGGACAGGGGGCAGGACTGAAGCTTTCTTT
NA	few	TRBV5-1	TRBJ1-2	CASSLDEYYGYTF	TGCGCCAGCAGCCTAGATGAGTACTATGGCTACACCTTC
NA	once	TRBV30	TRBJ1-1	CAWSVGQMNTEAFF	TGTGCCTGGAGTGTAGGACAGATGAACACTGAAGCTTTCTTT